This T cell receptor (beta chain) was identified during a study of blood T cell repertoires in COVID-19. Study-level information: From T cells, B-cell-depleted T cells, or PBMCs came the material, which was cDNA or gDNA.

TCRdb's table, derived via immunoSEQ multiplex PCR, lists solely in-frame clones and lacks some. The sample lists approximately 70,000 clones, more than 85% occurring once. The source is a human donor with active COVID-19. The donor label of this sample is uncertain. Sequencing was performed on peripheral blood.

The CDR3 loop is CASSTTGGTDTQYF. The CDR3, as DNA: TGTGCCAGCAGCACAACAGGGGGCACAGATACGCAGTATTTT. The chain has TRBV7-3 and TRBJ2-3; 7 bases match TRBD1. The germline gives CDR1 SGHTA, CDR2 FQGTGA. J gave up 1 base and V 5 bases, and 3 bases lay outside the gene matches. The CDR3 is 14 amino acids.